These 27 T cell receptor beta chains were all obtained from the same sample, sequenced in a study of T cells after yellow fever vaccination. TCRdb called the 5' RACE reads again in MiXCR, with one record for every CDR3 protein. The profile covers about 300,000 distinct CDR3 sequences, with roughly 6.8% appearing a single time and over 15% taken by the ten largest. This material consisted of PBMCs, taken around 45 days after the first yellow fever vaccination. The source is a young man who received the YFV17D yellow fever vaccine.

V and J are TRBV6-2 or TRBV6-3 and TRBJ2-2; D is undetermined. This CDR3 spans 14 amino acids. Germline lookup yields CDR1 MNHEY and CDR2 SVGEGT. V lost 2 bases to trimming and J lost 3 bases, with 7 bases between them. Here the CDR3 DNA reads TGTGCCAGCAGTTACGAACTCTACACCGGGGAGCTGTTTTTT. It codes for CASSYELYTGELFF.

The rearrangement joins TRBV7-7 to TRBJ2-5; TRBD2 matches 9 bases. Germline V gene lookup returns CDR1 SSHAT and CDR2 FNYEAQ (reference sequence). The CDR3 runs to 15 residues. Trimming took 4 bases from V and 5 from J; bases not matched to a gene: 8. The chain's CDR3 is CASSSLRGGMETQYF. CDR3 in DNA: TGTGCCAGCAGCTCGCTGCGGGGGGGCATGGAGACCCAGTACTTC.

The rearrangement joins TRBV20-1 to TRBJ2-7; D is undetermined. CDR3 length: 13 residues. V was cut by 5 bases and J by 0 bases, with 11 bases left in between. Germline loops: CDR1 DFQATT, CDR2 SNEGSKA (reference sequence). This CDR3 is CSAQDGPSYEQYV. The CDR3 DNA reads as TGCAGTGCTCAGGACGGGCCCTCCTACGAGCAGTACGTC.

The V call is TRBV9, the J call TRBJ2-2, with 10 bases matching TRBD2. Germline CDR1 reads SGDLS; CDR2 reads YYNGEE. CDR3 length equals 16 residues. Trimming cost V 1 base and J 4 bases; bases outside gene matches: 4. Here the CDR3 reads CASSVLAGVSTGELFF. The CDR3 DNA follows: TGTGCCAGCAGCGTACTAGCGGGGGTTAGCACCGGGGAGCTGTTTTTT.

The chain uses TRBV4-3 and TRBJ2-3; 8 bases are a match to TRBD2. Unmatched junction bases numbered 0, after V lost 0 bases and J lost 1 base. Germline V lookup: CDR1 LGHNA, CDR2 YSLEER. The CDR3 is 15 residues long. In DNA form, the CDR3 reads TGCGCCAGCAGCCAAGATAGCGGGGGCACAGATACGCAGTATTTT. As protein: CASSQDSGGTDTQYF.

This clonotype was detected many times. V usage is TRBV6-1 and J usage is TRBJ2-5; D is unresolved. Germline V gene lookup returns CDR1 MNHNS and CDR2 SASEGT. Between the trimmed V and J ends, which lost 7 bases and 7 bases, there was a span of 19 bases. The CDR3 runs 14 residues. The DNA of the CDR3 is TGTGCCAGCACCCTCTCCCAGACTTCGGGGACCCAGTACTTC. Amino acids: CASTLSQTSGTQYF.

Worth noting for this clonotype: This sequence may be a read error, since a much larger clone differs from it by one base. The gene calls are TRBV20-1 and TRBJ2-7, with 11 bases fitting TRBD1. In germline, CDR1 is DFQATT, CDR2 SNEGSKA (reference sequence). The CDR3 runs to 16 residues. CDR3 nucleotides: TGCTGTGCTAGAGAACTAGGGGACAGGGGGATCTACGAGCAGTACTTC. Its translation: CCARELGDRGIYEQYF.

This chain links TRBV11-2 with TRBJ1-3; no clear D. Germline CDR1 is SGHAT and CDR2 is FQNNGV. V was shortened by 0 bases and J by 1 base, with 13 bases between the two germline ends. This CDR3 is 17 amino acids long. The CDR3 protein is CASSLDYGGRSGNTIYF. The CDR3 bases are TGTGCCAGCAGCTTAGATTACGGAGGGAGGTCTGGAAACACCATATATTTT. Using reference TRBV11-2 and TRBJ1-3 for the parts outside the CDR3, the full variable domain is EAGVAQSPRYKIIEKRQSVAFWCNPISGHATLYWYQQILGQGPKLLIQFQNNGVVDDSQLPKDRFSAERLKGVDSTLKIQPAKLEDSAVYLCASSLDYGGRSGNTIYFGEGSWLTVV.

The chain is built from TRBV27 and TRBJ2-2; perhaps TRBD1 as D (5 bases). The CDR3 spans 15 residues. The V and J ends lost 1 base and 1 base respectively, with 7 bases between them. Germline V gives CDR1 MNHEY, CDR2 SMNVEV (reference sequence). As DNA, the CDR3 is TGTGCCAGCAGTTTATATGGACAGAACACCGGGGAGCTGTTTTTT. This encodes CASSLYGQNTGELFF.

This clonotype was observed a handful of times. In DNA form, the CDR3 reads TGCGCCAGCAGCTTTCTGACTAGCGGGGAGGGAGAGACCCAGTACTTC. This gives the protein CASSFLTSGEGETQYF. The V call is TRBV5-1, the J call TRBJ2-5; 11 positions match TRBD2. CDR1 and CDR2 from the germline V gene are SGHRS and YFSETQ. This CDR3 contains 16 residues. The J segment lost 4 bases and the V segment lost 2 bases, leaving 7 bases of the junction unmatched.

In this sample, this clonotype turned up many times. The V call is TRBV20-1, the J call TRBJ2-7; D is perhaps TRBD2 (6 bases). The CDR3 extends over 14 amino acids. Germline V gives CDR1 DFQATT, CDR2 SNEGSKA (reference sequence). Deletions cut 4 bases from V and 7 bases from J, with 20 bases between. CDR3 in DNA: TGCAGTGCTATTAGCGGATTCCTATCGGGTGAGCAGTACTTC. Translation gives CSAISGFLSGEQYF.

This clonotype was found a few times. The genes are TRBV20-1 and TRBJ2-1, with 7 bases lining up with TRBD2. This CDR3 comprises 13 residues. V trimming: 3 bases; J trimming: 5 bases; junction bases outside the gene matches: 4. Germline V gene lookup returns CDR1 DFQATT and CDR2 SNEGSKA (reference sequence). The CDR3 here is CSASPGGNNEQFF. The CDR3 coding sequence is TGCAGTGCTAGTCCCGGGGGGAACAATGAGCAGTTCTTC.

This clonotype was picked up a small number of times. CDR3 coding DNA: TGTGCCGGTGGGCTAGCGGGGGGTGACAATGAGCAGTTCTTC. Translated, it gives CAGGLAGGDNEQFF. This sequence joins TRBV7-2 and TRBJ2-1; 11 bases agree with TRBD2. Germline assignment: CDR1 SGHTA and CDR2 FQGNSA. The CDR3 consists of 14 residues. The V segment lost 11 bases and the J segment 5 bases; nucleotides outside the gene matches: 8.

This clonotype was found a few times. For the CDR3, the DNA is TGCAGCTTTTCCACCGGGCCCAGTGAGCAGTTCTTC. Translated, it gives CSFSTGPSEQFF. The rearrangement uses TRBV29-1 and TRBJ2-1; D ambiguous. The V gene lost 8 bases and the J gene lost 9 bases, with 17 bases spanning the gap. This CDR3 comprises 12 residues. Germline CDR1 SQVTM, CDR2 ANQGSEA.

This clonotype was observed many times. The CDR3: CAISEGQWGPYEQYF. For the CDR3, the DNA is TGTGCCATCAGTGAGGGACAGTGGGGACCCTACGAGCAGTACTTC. This chain joins TRBV10-3 and TRBJ2-7; D perhaps matches TRBD1 (6 bases). V was clipped by 2 bases and J by 2 bases, with 13 bases between them. The CDR3 spans 15 residues. Germline V gene data show CDR1 as ENHRY and CDR2 as SYGVKD.

The table lists this clonotype with many counts. The chain has TRBV7-7 and TRBJ2-5; tentatively, D is TRBD1 or TRBD2 (5 bases each). The germline V and J ends were trimmed by 5 bases and 0 bases, with 7 bases remaining between them. This CDR3 has 13 residues. Germline V gene data show CDR1 as SSHAT and CDR2 as FNYEAQ (reference sequence). The CDR3 spells CASSPGHQETQYF. CDR3 nucleotide sequence: TGTGCCAGCAGCCCGGGACACCAAGAGACCCAGTACTTC.

This clonotype was counted only a few times. The CDR3 here is CASSVDGEPEKLFF. The DNA of the CDR3 is TGTGCCAGCAGCGTAGACGGAGAGCCTGAAAAACTGTTTTTT. The chain recombines TRBV9 with TRBJ1-4; D ambiguous. The V end lost 0 bases, the J end lost 7 bases, and 10 bases lay between the germline ends. Germline V gene data show CDR1 as SGDLS and CDR2 as YYNGEE. The CDR3 runs to 14 residues.

This clonotype has just a few counts. The rearrangement links TRBV12-3 or TRBV12-4 to TRBJ2-2, with 8 bases identical to TRBD1. The CDR3 extends over 15 amino acids. V lost 5 bases to trimming and J lost 6 bases; unmatched junction nucleotides: 8. The CDR3 DNA reads TGTGCCAGCAGTAGGGGACAGGTCAATGCCGGGGAGCTGTTTTTT. Its protein product is CASSRGQVNAGELFF.

The rearrangement links TRBV6-6 to TRBJ2-7; D not certain. V lost 5 bases and J lost 7, with 9 bases in between. Germline V CDR1 and CDR2: MNHNY, SVGAGI (reference sequence). This CDR3 has 11 residues. CDR3 region: CASSPRDEQYF. The CDR3 nucleotides are TGTGCCAGCAGTCCTAGAGATGAGCAGTACTTC.

This clonotype was recorded many times. V usage is TRBV29-1 and J usage is TRBJ2-3; D is ambiguous. Trimming took 4 bases from V and 1 from J, leaving 6 bases between them. CDR1 SQVTM and CDR2 ANQGSEA come from the germline V gene. The CDR3 has 12 amino acids. CDR3 sequence: CSVVPRTDTQYF. The CDR3 DNA sequence: TGCAGCGTTGTGCCTCGCACAGATACGCAGTATTTT.

This clonotype has more than one count but fewer than ten. The J gene is TRBJ2-1, the V gene TRBV21-1; TRBD1 is taken as the D call from the table, unchecked against the DNA. TRBV21-1 is flagged as a pseudogene. This CDR3 region has 13 residues. The CDR3 DNA reads TGTGCCAGCAGCCCCAGGGTCTACAATGAGCAGTTCTTC. It specifies CASSPRVYNEQFF.

The rearrangement joins TRBV18 to TRBJ1-1; D remains unclear. The CDR3 is made up of 13 amino acids. Germline CDR1 is KGHSH and CDR2 is LQKENI. With 5 bases removed from V and 2 bases from J, the gap between germline ends came to 9 bases. The CDR3 reads CASSDRPNTEAFF. Written as DNA, the CDR3 is TGTGCCAGCTCAGACCGTCCTAACACTGAAGCTTTCTTT.

Ten or more counts support this clonotype. The rearrangement uses TRBV27 and TRBJ2-3; TRBD2 agrees at 8 bases. CDR3 length equals 16 residues. CDR1 and CDR2 (germline): MNHEY, SMNVEV (reference sequence). With 7 bases clipped from V and 2 bases from J, the junction kept 11 bases outside the gene matches. The CDR3 region is CASTLSGGADTDTQYF. In nucleotides, the CDR3 is TGTGCCAGCACCCTCTCCGGGGGGGCAGACACAGATACGCAGTATTTT.

This clonotype was picked up a small number of times. The rearrangement joins TRBV6-5 to TRBJ1-1; D might be TRBD1 (5 bases). The V gene's germline CDR1 is MNHEY and CDR2 SVGAGI. This CDR3 has 13 residues. The V end lost 2 bases, the J end lost 4 bases, and 8 bases lay between the germline ends. The CDR3 spells CASSYRGLTEAFF. Here the CDR3 DNA reads TGTGCCAGCAGTTACAGGGGTCTCACTGAAGCTTTCTTT.

The V and J genes are TRBV7-2 and TRBJ1-2; no clear D. The CDR3 has 16 residues. Trimming took off 5 bases at V and 8 bases at J, with 24 bases between the two ends. CDR1 is SGHTA and CDR2 is FQGNSA in the germline V gene. This CDR3 is CASSHQTTTPGAGYTF. DNA of the CDR3: TGTGCCAGCAGCCACCAAACCACCACTCCAGGTGCAGGCTACACCTTC.

A few counts support this clonotype. The chain joins TRBV7-9 to TRBJ1-5; TRBD1 might be the D (5 bases). Between the trimmed V and J ends, which lost 5 bases and 6 bases, there was a span of 14 bases. Germline V gives CDR1 SEHNR, CDR2 FQNEAQ (reference sequence). The length of the CDR3 is 14 residues. The CDR3 loop reads CASSTGGGGQPQHF. For the CDR3, the DNA is TGTGCCAGCAGCACCGGGGGGGGAGGTCAGCCCCAGCATTTT.

At least ten counts were recorded for this clonotype. The chain couples TRBV5-8 to TRBJ2-3; a possible D gene is TRBD2 (6 bases). The germline V gene has CDR1 SGHTS and CDR2 YDEGEE. The CDR3 runs to 14 residues. Trimming pared 2 bases from V and 2 bases from J, leaving 9 bases between. The CDR3: CASSFGTFTDTQYF. In nucleotides, the CDR3 is TGTGCCAGCAGCTTTGGGACTTTCACAGATACGCAGTATTTT.